These T cell receptor beta chains were read from a single sample in a study of cytomegalovirus exposure and HLA in healthy donors. TCRdb's copy holds only in-frame clones and misses some; the assay was immunoSEQ multiplex PCR. The sample lists over 150,000 clones, over 60% occurring once. The specimen was PBMCs. The receptors here all came from a woman in her 30s in good health and CMV-seronegative. The CDR3 runs from the conserved cysteine through the conserved F or W. Each record gives: clone size, V gene, J gene, D gene, CDR3 DNA, CDR3 protein. The D gene is left open where the match is weak. Clone sizes are given selectively: once, few, many, or a class where the clone is expanded.

clone_size: .
v_call: TRBV29-1
j_call: TRBJ1-2
d_call: TRBD1
cdr3_nt: TGCAGCGTTGTGCCGGACAGGGGAGGTGGCTACACCTTC
cdr3_aa: CSVVPDRGGGYTF

clone_size: .
v_call: TRBV6-5
j_call: TRBJ2-7
d_call: TRBD1
cdr3_nt: TGTGCCAGCAGTGGCCGACAGGGAGACGAGCAGTACTTC
cdr3_aa: CASSGRQGDEQYF

clone_size: few
v_call: TRBV27
j_call: TRBJ1-5
d_call: TRBD1
cdr3_nt: TGTGCCAGCAGTTCTCGGTTTCTTCGAGGGGGCAGGGAAGGGGATCAGCCCCAGCATTTT
cdr3_aa: CASSSRFLRGGREGDQPQHF

clone_size: .
v_call: TRBV6-5
j_call: TRBJ2-5
d_call: TRBD1
cdr3_nt: TGTGCCAGCAGTTACGGCGGGACAGGGCGGGAGACCCAGTACTTC
cdr3_aa: CASSYGGTGRETQYF

clone_size: few
v_call: TRBV4-3
j_call: TRBJ2-3
d_call: .
cdr3_nt: TGCGCCAGCAGCCTAGCGGGCACAGATACGCAGTATTTT
cdr3_aa: CASSLAGTDTQYF

clone_size: .
v_call: TRBV7-2
j_call: TRBJ2-1
d_call: .
cdr3_nt: TGTGCCAGCAGTAAACTAGCATCTGAGCAATTCTTC
cdr3_aa: CASSKLASEQFF

clone_size: .
v_call: TRBV6-1
j_call: TRBJ2-7
d_call: .
cdr3_nt: TGTGCCAGCAGTGAACTCGGTACCTACGAGCAGTACTTC
cdr3_aa: CASSELGTYEQYF

clone_size: .
v_call: TRBV9
j_call: TRBJ2-7
d_call: .
cdr3_nt: TGTGCCAGCAGCGTCCATAATCGATGGGACTACGAGCAGTACTTC
cdr3_aa: CASSVHNRWDYEQYF

clone_size: .
v_call: TRBV7-9
j_call: TRBJ2-5
d_call: .
cdr3_nt: TGTGCCAGCAGCGTCAACCAAGAGACCCAGTACTTC
cdr3_aa: CASSVNQETQYF

clone_size: .
v_call: TRBV5-1
j_call: TRBJ1-1
d_call: .
cdr3_nt: TGCGCCAGCAGCTTTACCCCCGGGGAGGGAATGAACACTGAAGCTTTCTTT
cdr3_aa: CASSFTPGEGMNTEAFF

clone_size: .
v_call: TRBV9
j_call: TRBJ1-1
d_call: .
cdr3_nt: TGTGCCAGCAGCGTAGAGGGGCAGTTGGAAGCTTTCTTT
cdr3_aa: CASSVEGQLEAFF

clone_size: .
v_call: TRBV6-5
j_call: TRBJ2-7
d_call: .
cdr3_nt: TGTGGCAGCTCCAGGGCAGGAGCCTACGAGCAGTACTTC
cdr3_aa: CGSSRAGAYEQYF

clone_size: .
v_call: TRBV7-2
j_call: TRBJ2-1
d_call: .
cdr3_nt: TGTGCCAGCAGTCCCTTATACAATGAGCAGTTCTTC
cdr3_aa: CASSPLYNEQFF

clone_size: .
v_call: TRBV29-1
j_call: TRBJ2-5
d_call: .
cdr3_nt: TGCAGCGTTCCCAAACACGGACAGTCCTACCAAGAGACCCAGTACTTC
cdr3_aa: CSVPKHGQSYQETQYF

clone_size: .
v_call: TRBV4-1
j_call: TRBJ2-1
d_call: .
cdr3_nt: TGCGCCAGCAGCCAAGTGTTAGCAAGCTCCTACAATGAGCAGTTCTTC
cdr3_aa: CASSQVLASSYNEQFF

clone_size: .
v_call: TRBV29-1
j_call: TRBJ2-1
d_call: .
cdr3_nt: TGCAGCCAATGGACTAAAAATGAGCAGTTCTTC
cdr3_aa: CSQWTKNEQFF

clone_size: once
v_call: TRBV4-2
j_call: TRBJ2-1
d_call: .
cdr3_nt: TGTGCCAGCAGCCAAGCCGACCGAACAGAGTACAATGAGCAGTTCTTC
cdr3_aa: CASSQADRTEYNEQFF

clone_size: .
v_call: TRBV4-3
j_call: TRBJ1-3
d_call: .
cdr3_nt: TGCGCCAGCAGCCAGGAACACCCCGGGGTCTCTGGAAACACCATATATTTT
cdr3_aa: CASSQEHPGVSGNTIYF

clone_size: once
v_call: TRBV7-9
j_call: TRBJ1-3
d_call: .
cdr3_nt: TGTGCCAGCAGCTCCGCTCGGGGAAACACCATATATTTT
cdr3_aa: CASSSARGNTIYF

clone_size: .
v_call: TRBV7-6
j_call: TRBJ2-2
d_call: TRBD2
cdr3_nt: TGTGCCAGCAGCTCTACGGCTAGCGGAGGTACCGGGGAGCTGTTTTTT
cdr3_aa: CASSSTASGGTGELFF